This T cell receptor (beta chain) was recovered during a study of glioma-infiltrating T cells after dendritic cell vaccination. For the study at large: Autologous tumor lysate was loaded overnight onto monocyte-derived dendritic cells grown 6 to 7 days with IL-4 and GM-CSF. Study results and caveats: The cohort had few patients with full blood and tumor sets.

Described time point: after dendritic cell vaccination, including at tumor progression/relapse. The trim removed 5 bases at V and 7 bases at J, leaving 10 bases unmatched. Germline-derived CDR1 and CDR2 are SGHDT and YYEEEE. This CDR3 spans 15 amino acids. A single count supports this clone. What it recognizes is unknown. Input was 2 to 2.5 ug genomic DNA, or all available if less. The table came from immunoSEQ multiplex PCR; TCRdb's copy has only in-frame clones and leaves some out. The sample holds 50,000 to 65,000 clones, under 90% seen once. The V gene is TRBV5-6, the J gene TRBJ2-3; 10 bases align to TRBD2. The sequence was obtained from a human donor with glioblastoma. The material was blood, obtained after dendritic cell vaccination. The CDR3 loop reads CASSEAGGLRNTQYF. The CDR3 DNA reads TGTGCCAGCAGTGAAGCGGGGGGGCTACGAAATACGCAGTATTTT. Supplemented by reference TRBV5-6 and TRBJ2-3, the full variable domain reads DAGVTQSPTHLIKTRGQQVTLRCSPKSGHDTVSWYQQALGQGPQFIFQYYEEEERQRGNFPDRFSGHQFPNYSSELNVNALLLGDSALYLCASSEAGGLRNTQYFGPGTRLTVL.